A single sample gave rise to the 3 T cell receptor beta chains below, sequenced in a study of radiotherapy plus CTLA-4 blockade in lung cancer. The method was immunoSEQ multiplex PCR; TCRdb's version includes in-frame clones alone and lacks a portion of them. The sample includes approximately 70,000 clones, 60% to 80% of them seen just once. This material consisted of peripheral blood, taken from a patient treated with radiotherapy plus ipilimumab. The source is a human donor with non-small cell lung cancer whose response to radiotherapy plus ipilimumab could not be evaluated. Some clones in this sample may be carry-over from other donors' samples.

This clone was recorded a few times. The J gene is TRBJ1-4, the V gene TRBV4-2; 10 bases map to TRBD1. CDR1 LGHNA and CDR2 YNFKEQ come from the germline V gene. V shed 4 bases and J 0 bases; nucleotides not matched to a gene: 2. The CDR3 spans 16 residues. CDR3 in amino acids: CASSRGQGPTNEKLFF. For the CDR3, the DNA is TGTGCCAGCAGCCGGGGACAGGGGCCAACTAATGAAAAACTGTTTTTT.

CDR3 loop: CASRKGGYEQYF. The CDR3 nucleotides read TGTGCCAGCAGGAAAGGGGGCTACGAGCAGTACTTC. The chain carries TRBV28 and TRBJ2-7; maybe TRBD1 (6 bases). Germline lookup yields CDR1 MDHEN and CDR2 SYDVKM. The CDR3 runs 12 residues. Deletions cut 6 bases from V and 3 bases from J, with 9 bases between.

The chain has TRBV19 and TRBJ2-7, with TRBD2 as a possible D gene (7 bases). Trimming shortened V by 4 bases and J by 4 bases, and 14 bases separated the two germline ends. This CDR3 comprises 14 residues. Looked up from germline, CDR1 is LNHDA and CDR2 is SQIVND (reference sequence). CDR3 sequence (DNA): TGTGCCAGTAGTAGGGACACGGGGGGATACGAGCAGTACTTC. Translating gives CASSRDTGGYEQYF.